This TCR beta chain was observed in a study of immune evolution from preneoplasia to lung adenocarcinoma. Study as a whole: HLA loss of heterozygosity: around 6.5% AIS, about 15% MIA, about 35% ADC, none AAH. Study-level points and caveats: Highest clonality occurred in KRAS-mutant, not EGFR-mutant or double wild-type, nodules.

Notes on this clone: Its specificity is unknown.

Clones were sequenced by immunoSEQ multiplex PCR, and TCRdb holds only the in-frame ones, with some missing. This table holds thousands of clones, around 86% found once. Germline-derived CDR1 and CDR2 are SQVTM and ANQGSEA. Trimming took off 3 bases at V and 5 bases at J, with 13 bases between the two ends. This CDR3 has 13 amino acids. Each case's diagnosis was confirmed by two pathologists on H&E. Premalignant or tumor cells were enriched by macro-dissection after pathologic assessment. The sequencing input was FFPE minimally invasive lung adenocarcinoma tissue. J is TRBJ1-2 and V is TRBV29-1, with a weak D call TRBD1 (5 bases). The sequence was obtained from a donor of 70 years or more with lung adenocarcinoma. The CDR3 region is CSVEKGNSYGYTF. The CDR3 coding sequence is TGCAGCGTTGAGAAGGGGAACTCGTATGGCTACACCTTC. Filled out from reference TRBV29-1 and TRBJ1-2, the complete variable domain reads SAVISQKPSRDICQRGTSLTIQCQVDSQVTMMFWYRQQPGQSLTLIATANQGSEATYESGFVIDKFPISRPNLTFSTLTVSNMSPEDSSIYLCSVEKGNSYGYTFGSGTRLTVV.